Below, 11 T cell receptor beta chains from the same sample are listed, as sequenced in a study of radiotherapy plus CTLA-4 blockade in lung cancer. TCRdb keeps only in-frame clones here, not all; method: immunoSEQ multiplex PCR. The table records approximately 67,000 clones, about four fifths of them present only once. Sequencing was performed on peripheral blood, taken from a patient treated with radiotherapy plus ipilimumab. These receptors originate from a human donor with non-small cell lung cancer who had a partial response to radiotherapy plus ipilimumab.

This chain joins TRBV5-1 and TRBJ1-2; D unclear. Deletions cut 0 bases from V and 4 bases from J, with 10 bases between. Germline values: CDR1 SGHRS, CDR2 YFSETQ. The CDR3 loop spans 14 amino acids. The CDR3 here is CASSLVPPGYGYTF. The CDR3 nucleotides read TGCGCCAGCAGCTTGGTACCCCCGGGCTATGGCTACACCTTC. The variable domain in full, completed from reference TRBV5-1 and TRBJ1-2, reads KAGVTQTPRYLIKTRGQQVTLSCSPISGHRSVSWYQQTPGQGLQFLFEYFSETQRNKGNFPGRFSGRQFSNSRSEMNVSTLELGDSALYLCASSLVPPGYGYTFGSGTRLTVV.

J is TRBJ1-2 and V is TRBV6-6, with 10 bases matching TRBD1. This CDR3 comprises 16 residues. V lost 4 bases, J lost 4 bases, and 9 bases stayed unmatched. Germline CDR1 reads MNHNY; CDR2 reads SVGAGI (reference sequence). The CDR3 DNA sequence: TGTGCCAGCAGTTTAGACAGGGGGCGGACGGGCTATGGCTACACCTTC. It specifies CASSLDRGRTGYGYTF.

The chain recombines TRBV28 with TRBJ2-3; possibly TRBD2 for D (6 bases). The ends were cut back, 6 bases at V and 2 bases at J, with 15 bases in the middle. Germline loops: CDR1 MDHEN, CDR2 SYDVKM. The CDR3 spans 15 residues. This CDR3 is CASSTPGLNTDTQYF. CDR3 DNA: TGTGCCAGCAGCACCCCGGGACTGAACACAGATACGCAGTATTTT.

This chain joins TRBV9 and TRBJ2-3, with D unresolved. Germline CDR1 SGDLS, CDR2 YYNGEE. This CDR3 has 13 residues. V lost 4 bases to trimming and J lost 0 bases, with 6 bases between them. Here the CDR3 DNA reads TGTGCCAGCAGCTTAGCTAGCACAGATACGCAGTATTTT. This codes for CASSLASTDTQYF.

The table lists this clone with a count of one. An end of the junction does not agree with germline; a read error may underlie this. The genes are TRBV6-5 and TRBJ2-2; D remains unclear. The CDR3 runs to 15 residues. Germline-derived CDR1 and CDR2 are MNHEY and SVGAGI. The CDR3 DNA follows: TGTGCCAGCAGTTACTGGTCTACGAACGCCGGGGAGCTGTTTTTT. Residues: CASSYWSTNAGELFF.

J is TRBJ2-1 and V is TRBV6-1; no reliable D call. The CDR3 extends over 14 amino acids. Trimming took 6 bases from V and 9 from J, leaving 18 bases between them. The germline V gene has CDR1 MNHNS and CDR2 SASEGT. This CDR3 is CASRTWPQVGEQFF. The CDR3 coding sequence is TGTGCCAGCAGGACCTGGCCGCAGGTGGGTGAGCAGTTCTTC.

The chain has TRBV5-4 and TRBJ2-5; 13 positions match TRBD2. The V gene's germline CDR1 is SGHNT and CDR2 YYREEE (reference sequence). V lost 2 bases and J lost 2; bases outside the gene matches: 3. The CDR3 spans 16 residues. CDR3 in DNA: TGTGCCAGCAGCTTTGGACTAGCGGGGGTTCAAGAGACCCAGTACTTC. Translated: CASSFGLAGVQETQYF.

This chain links TRBV5-1 with TRBJ1-4; D call uncertain. The germline V and J ends were trimmed by 4 bases and 7 bases, with 11 bases remaining between them. Germline assignment: CDR1 SGHRS and CDR2 YFSETQ. CDR3 size: 13 residues. The CDR3 spells CASSTGGGEKLFF. The CDR3 region has the DNA TGCGCCAGCAGCACCGGAGGAGGTGAAAAACTGTTTTTT. The full variable domain, in which reference TRBV5-1 and TRBJ1-4 provide the parts outside the CDR3, is KAGVTQTPRYLIKTRGQQVTLSCSPISGHRSVSWYQQTPGQGLQFLFEYFSETQRNKGNFPGRFSGRQFSNSRSEMNVSTLELGDSALYLCASSTGGGEKLFFGSGTQLSVL.

CDR3 sequence (DNA): TGTGCCAGCCTCTCGACCGGAAGGGGGCACTATGGCTACACCTTC. This translates into CASLSTGRGHYGYTF. This chain uses TRBV6-5 with TRBJ1-2, with TRBD1 matching over 7 bases. This CDR3 comprises 15 residues. CDR1 and CDR2 from the germline V gene are MNHEY and SVGAGI. Trimming removed 8 bases from V and 3 bases from J; junction bases left unmatched: 12.

This CDR3 is CASSLRLTSYEQYF. DNA of the CDR3: TGTGCCAGCAGCTTAAGACTAACCTCCTACGAGCAGTACTTC. V and J are TRBV7-2 and TRBJ2-7, with D perhaps TRBD2 (5 bases). This CDR3 spans 14 amino acids. Germline CDR1 and CDR2: SGHTA and FQGNSA. Trimming left V 2 bases short and J 0 bases short, with 8 bases between.

This chain uses TRBV2 with TRBJ1-5; TRBD1 agrees at 9 bases. The V gene's germline CDR1 is SNHLY and CDR2 FYNNEI. CDR3 length equals 18 residues. V was clipped by 6 bases and J by 2 bases; unmatched bases: 14. The CDR3 DNA is TGTGCCAGCAGCGTAAAACCACAGGGGGCCGGGGGCAATCAGCCCCAGCATTTT. Protein: CASSVKPQGAGGNQPQHF.